The 9 T cell receptor beta chains below come from one sample, sequenced in a study of tumor and adjacent non-tumor tissue in lung cancer. RNA was extracted from bulk tissue without any cell sorting. Three rounds of nested PCR, following a modified ARM-PCR protocol, produced the TCRbeta library. From the multiplex PCR reads, TCRdb called clonotypes with MiXCR, one entry per CDR3 protein. The sample has just over 200,000 distinct CDR3 sequences, over 55% seen once. Input material: lung tumor tissue. These receptors were obtained from a man in his sixties with non-small cell lung cancer.

This clonotype appeared a few times. A read error may account for a junction end that differs from germline. The J gene is TRBJ2-2, the V gene TRBV20-1, with 8 bases aligning to TRBD1. The germline gives CDR1 DFQATT, CDR2 SNEGSKA (reference sequence). This CDR3 comprises 15 residues. The CDR3: CSAVTQGANTGELFF. The CDR3 coding sequence is TGCAGTGCCGTAACGCAGGGGGCAAACACCGGTGAGCTGTTTTTT.

The gene calls are TRBV7-3 and TRBJ2-7, with 8 bases fitting TRBD1. The germline V gene has CDR1 SGHTA and CDR2 FQGTGA. The CDR3 has 14 amino acids. J lost 3 bases, V lost 5 bases, and 6 bases had no gene match. CDR3 nucleotides: TGTGCCAGCAGCCCACAGGGGGGTAACTACGAGCAGTACTTC. The encoded protein is CASSPQGGNYEQYF.

In regard to this clonotype: A read error may produce the germline difference seen at one junction end. The genes are TRBV29-1 and TRBJ2-7, with 9 bases identical to TRBD2. The CDR3 has 15 amino acids. From germline, CDR1 is SQVTM and CDR2 ANQGSEA. This CDR3 reads CSVVIRAGGPGEKYF. CDR3 nucleotides: TGCAGTGTTGTTATCCGGGCGGGAGGGCCTGGTGAGAAGTACTTC.

Worth noting for this clonotype: The junction differs from germline at one of its ends, possibly a read error. The chain recombines TRBV20-1 with TRBJ2-2, with 7 positions matching TRBD2. The CDR3 consists of 13 residues. The V gene's germline CDR1 is DFQATT and CDR2 SNEGSKA (reference sequence). This CDR3 is CSARPVGSGELSF. DNA for the CDR3: TGCAGTGCTAGGCCAGTGGGAAGCGGGGAGCTGTCTTTT.

As to this clonotype: Possible read error: a much larger clone is one base away. This chain links TRBV20-1 with TRBJ2-1, with D maybe TRBD2 (6 bases). This CDR3 spans 17 amino acids. Trimming pared 6 bases from V and 0 bases from J, leaving 21 bases between. CDR1 DFQATT and CDR2 SNEGSKA come from the germline V gene (reference sequence). The CDR3 coding sequence is TGCAGTGCCGCAGGACTAACGGGAGTAACCTCCTACAATGAGCAGTTCTTC. It encodes CSAAGLTGVTSYNEQFF.

Note on this clonotype: The junction departs from germline at one end; a sequencing error may be responsible. The gene calls are TRBV6-5 and TRBJ1-2; D not resolved. This CDR3 region has 13 residues. Per the germline V gene, CDR1 is MNHEY and CDR2 is SVGAGI. This CDR3 reads CDSSYSGLYGYTF. In DNA form, the CDR3 reads TGTGACAGCAGTTACTCTGGCCTATATGGCTACACCTTC.

Comment on this clonotype: One end of the junction does not line up with germline, which may come from a read error. This chain links TRBV11-1 with TRBJ2-1; tentative D call: TRBD2 (7 bases). CDR3 length: 15 residues. Looked up from germline, CDR1 is SGHAT and CDR2 is FQDESV (reference sequence). The CDR3 coding sequence is TGTGCCAGCAGCTTACGGGGGGCGGCATACAATGAGCAGATCTTC. Amino acid sequence: CASSLRGAAYNEQIF.

This clonotype was recorded many times. V usage is TRBV20-1 and J usage is TRBJ2-1; TRBD2 matches at 14 bases. Per the germline V gene, CDR1 is DFQATT and CDR2 is SNEGSKA (reference sequence). The V and J ends lost 2 bases and 6 bases, in that order; junction bases with no gene match: 3. The CDR3 totals 15 residues. The CDR3 is CSARPGLAGVNEQFF. CDR3 coding DNA: TGCAGTGCTAGACCGGGACTAGCGGGGGTCAATGAGCAGTTCTTC.

This clonotype has at least ten counts. The chain uses TRBV11-3 and TRBJ2-3; 10 bases are a match to TRBD2. CDR3 length: 16 residues. CDR1 is SGHNT and CDR2 is YENEEA in the germline V gene. V gave up 5 bases and J gave up 0 bases; unmatched junction bases: 5. The CDR3 sequence: CASSLGLAESTDTQYF. DNA for the CDR3: TGTGCCAGCAGCCTTGGACTAGCGGAGAGCACAGATACGCAGTATTTT. Full variable domain (missing parts from reference TRBV11-3 and TRBJ2-3): EAGVVQSPRYKIIEKKQPVAFWCNPISGHNTLYWYLQNLGQGPELLIRYENEEAVDDSQLPKDRFSAERLKGVDSTLKIQPAELGDSAVYLCASSLGLAESTDTQYFGPGTRLTVL.